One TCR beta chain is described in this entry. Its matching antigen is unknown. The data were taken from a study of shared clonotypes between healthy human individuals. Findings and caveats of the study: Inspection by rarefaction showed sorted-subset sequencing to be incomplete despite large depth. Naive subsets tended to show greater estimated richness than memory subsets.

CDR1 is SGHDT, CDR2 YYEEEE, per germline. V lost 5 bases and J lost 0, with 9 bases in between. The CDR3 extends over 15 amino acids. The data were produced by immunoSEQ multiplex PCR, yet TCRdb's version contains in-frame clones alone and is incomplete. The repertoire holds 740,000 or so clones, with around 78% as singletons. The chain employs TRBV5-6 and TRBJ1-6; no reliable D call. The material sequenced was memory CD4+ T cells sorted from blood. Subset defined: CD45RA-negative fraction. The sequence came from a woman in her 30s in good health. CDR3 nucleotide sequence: TGTGCCAGCAGAATCCGGAGCTCCTATAATTCACCCCTCCACTTT. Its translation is CASRIRSSYNSPLHF.